This is a list of T cell receptor beta chains from one sample in a study of CXCR3-negative and CXCR3-positive naive CD8 T cells. TCRdb re-called the 5' RACE reads, yielding one record per CDR3 amino acid sequence without DNA. This sample's table reports around 140,000 distinct CDR3 sequences. Sequenced sample: naive CXCR3- CD8+ T cells from blood. These receptors all stem from a human donor in good health. Some clones in this sample may be carry-over from other donors' samples. Both conserved end residues are part of each CDR3.

j_gene,v_gene,CDR3aa
TRBJ2-7,TRBV27,CASSWTGFSYEQYF
TRBJ1-2,TRBV4-3,CASSQSDSGKGYTF
TRBJ2-1,TRBV28,CASSLFAGFTYNEQFF
TRBJ2-3,TRBV6-5,CASAESRVGTDTQYF
TRBJ2-7,TRBV15,CATSRDRRREYEQYF
TRBJ2-1,TRBV7-8,CASSPLEDEQFF
TRBJ2-1,TRBV30,CALRGPIYNEQFF
TRBJ2-5,TRBV28,CASSLFRTEQETQYF
TRBJ2-2,TRBV19,CASSVTSTGELFF
TRBJ2-7,TRBV5-1,CASGFGYSSYEQYF
TRBJ2-7,TRBV7-9,CASSAWWTGGSYEQYF
TRBJ2-5,TRBV7-8,CASSPGTGALATQYF
TRBJ2-7,TRBV6-2/TRBV6-3,CASSAHRGGSSYEQYF
TRBJ2-7,TRBV28,CASSLGVTYEQYF
TRBJ2-5,TRBV21-1,CASSPQGLQETQYF
TRBJ1-5,TRBV19,CATAEGGQPQHF
TRBJ1-2,TRBV12-3/TRBV12-4,CASSRDRDYGYTF
TRBJ2-1,TRBV29-1,CSVDPGHEQFF
TRBJ2-7,TRBV10-3,CASTGGENYEQYF
TRBJ2-1,TRBV19,CASTPGLAGANNEQFF
TRBJ1-1,TRBV7-9,CASSGDSSEAFF
TRBJ2-1,TRBV5-1,CASSLGLDWTWDEQFF
TRBJ2-3,TRBV24-1,CATSDTKNSGRTSTDTQYF
TRBJ2-5,TRBV4-3,CASSQGTSGAETQYF
TRBJ2-7,TRBV6-5,CASSYSIVGAYEQYF
TRBJ2-3,TRBV14,CASSQEEFRGTQYF
TRBJ2-3,TRBV28,CASSLEKFSSTSTDTQYF
TRBJ2-7,TRBV29-1,CSVEEGGRSYEEQYF